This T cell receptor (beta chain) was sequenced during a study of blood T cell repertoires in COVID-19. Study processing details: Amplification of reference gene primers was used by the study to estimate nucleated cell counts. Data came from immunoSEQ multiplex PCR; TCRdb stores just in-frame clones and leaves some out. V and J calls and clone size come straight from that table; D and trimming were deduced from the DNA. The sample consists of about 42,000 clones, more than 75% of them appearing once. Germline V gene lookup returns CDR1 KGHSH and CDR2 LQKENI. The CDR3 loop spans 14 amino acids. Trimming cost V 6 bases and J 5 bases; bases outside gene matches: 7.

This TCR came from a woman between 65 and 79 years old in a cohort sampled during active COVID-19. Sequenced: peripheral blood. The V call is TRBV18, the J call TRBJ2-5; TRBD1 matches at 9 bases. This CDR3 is CASSRTGAGETQYF. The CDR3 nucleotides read TGTGCCAGCTCGCGGACAGGGGCGGGGGAGACCCAGTACTTC.